This note documents a single TCR beta chain sequence. Antigen specificity is unknown. Clones were read by immunoSEQ multiplex PCR, and TCRdb kept only the in-frame ones, dropping some. The data hold approximately 8,900 clones, with 65% to 80% observed a single time. The sample originates from a study of vaccination effects on CD4 cells after COVID-19. Findings and limits, study-wide: By a late point after vaccination, infection- and vaccine-induced clones had shrunk markedly through clonal contraction. Researchers reported few convalescent patients and no early post-infection timepoints in the study. Within healthy vaccinees, only 1 of 255 vaccine-induced clones displayed cross-reactivity with common cold coronaviruses.

Ahead of sequencing, the ViraFEST assay grew antigen-specific CD4+ T cells using viral peptide pools. After around nine days in culture, the CD4+ T cells were isolated. The specimen comprised CD4+ T cells from PBMCs cultured with HCoV-229E spike peptides, sampled before COVID-19 vaccination. The receptor was isolated from a human donor who received a COVID-19 vaccine.

The DNA for the CDR3 is TGTGCCAGCACGGAAGATGAGCAGTTCTTC. Translation: CASTEDEQFF. The gene calls are TRBV6-5 and TRBJ2-1; D is undetermined. Germline V gene sequence: CDR1 MNHEY, CDR2 SVGAGI. The CDR3 extends over 10 amino acids. Trimming cost V 7 bases and J 8 bases, with 6 bases left between them.